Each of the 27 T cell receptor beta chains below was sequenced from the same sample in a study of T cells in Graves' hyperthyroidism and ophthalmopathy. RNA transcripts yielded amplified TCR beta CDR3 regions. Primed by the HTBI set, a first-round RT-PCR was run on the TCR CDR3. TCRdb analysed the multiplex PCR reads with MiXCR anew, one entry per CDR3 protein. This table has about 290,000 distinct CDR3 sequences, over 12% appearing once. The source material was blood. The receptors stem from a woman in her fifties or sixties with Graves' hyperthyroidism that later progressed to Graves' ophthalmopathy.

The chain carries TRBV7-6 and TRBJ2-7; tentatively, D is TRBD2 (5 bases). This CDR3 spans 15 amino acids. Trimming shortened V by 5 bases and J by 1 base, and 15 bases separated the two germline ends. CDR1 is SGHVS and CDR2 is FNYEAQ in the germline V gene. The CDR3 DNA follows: TGTGCCAGCAGCAATATACCGGGATCTTCCTACGAGCAGTACTTC. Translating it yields CASSNIPGSSYEQYF.

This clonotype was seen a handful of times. CDR3 loop: CASSEKWEGKQFF. CDR3 bases: TGTGCCAGCAGTGAAAAGTGGGAGGGAAAGCAGTTCTTC. The chain combines TRBV6-1 with TRBJ2-1, with 7 bases identical to TRBD2. The V segment lost 2 bases and the J segment 11 bases; nucleotides outside the gene matches: 6. The CDR3 runs 13 residues. The germline V gene has CDR1 MNHNS and CDR2 SASEGT.

CDR3 loop: CASTSGGEQFF. The CDR3 DNA is TGTGCCAGCACCTCAGGGGGTGAGCAGTTCTTC. The chain is built from TRBV12-3 or TRBV12-4 and TRBJ2-1; 7 nucleotides align to TRBD1. V trimming: 7 bases; J trimming: 9 bases; junction bases outside the gene matches: 3. The CDR3 sequence is 11 residues long.

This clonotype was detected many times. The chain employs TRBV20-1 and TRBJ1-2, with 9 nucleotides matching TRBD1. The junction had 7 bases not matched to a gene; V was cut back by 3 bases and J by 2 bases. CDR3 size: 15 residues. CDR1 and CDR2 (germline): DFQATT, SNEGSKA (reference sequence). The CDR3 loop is CSARETGGANYGYTF. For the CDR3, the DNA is TGCAGTGCTAGGGAAACAGGGGGCGCAAACTATGGCTACACCTTC.

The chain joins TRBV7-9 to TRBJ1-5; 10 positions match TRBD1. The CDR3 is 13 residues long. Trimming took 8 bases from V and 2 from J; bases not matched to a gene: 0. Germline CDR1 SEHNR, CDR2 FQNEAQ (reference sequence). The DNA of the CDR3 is TGTGCCAGCGGACAGGGGGGCAATCAGCCCCAGCATTTT. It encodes CASGQGGNQPQHF.

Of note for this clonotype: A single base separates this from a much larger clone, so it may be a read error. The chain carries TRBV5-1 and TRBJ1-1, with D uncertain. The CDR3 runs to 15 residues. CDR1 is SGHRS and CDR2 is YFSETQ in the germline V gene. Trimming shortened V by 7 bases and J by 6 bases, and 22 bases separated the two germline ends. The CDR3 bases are TGCGCCAGCCGCCGGCCCCTATTGGAAAAGGCTGAAGCTTTCTTT. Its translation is CASRRPLLEKAEAFF.

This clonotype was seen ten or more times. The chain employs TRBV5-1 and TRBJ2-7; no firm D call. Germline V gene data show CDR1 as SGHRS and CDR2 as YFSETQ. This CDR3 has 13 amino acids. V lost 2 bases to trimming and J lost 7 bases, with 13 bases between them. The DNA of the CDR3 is TGCGCCAGCAGCTTCGTGTCTACCGGTGAGCAGTACTTC. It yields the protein CASSFVSTGEQYF. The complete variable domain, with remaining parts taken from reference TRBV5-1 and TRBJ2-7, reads KAGVTQTPRYLIKTRGQQVTLSCSPISGHRSVSWYQQTPGQGLQFLFEYFSETQRNKGNFPGRFSGRQFSNSRSEMNVSTLELGDSALYLCASSFVSTGEQYFGPGTRLTVT.

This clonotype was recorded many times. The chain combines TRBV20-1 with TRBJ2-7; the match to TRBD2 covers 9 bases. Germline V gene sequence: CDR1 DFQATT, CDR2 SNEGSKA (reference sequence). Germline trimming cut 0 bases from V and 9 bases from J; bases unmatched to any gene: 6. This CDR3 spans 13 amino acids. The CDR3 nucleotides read TGCAGTGCTAGAGATAGCGCGGGGGGGGGGCAGTACTTC. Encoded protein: CSARDSAGGGQYF.

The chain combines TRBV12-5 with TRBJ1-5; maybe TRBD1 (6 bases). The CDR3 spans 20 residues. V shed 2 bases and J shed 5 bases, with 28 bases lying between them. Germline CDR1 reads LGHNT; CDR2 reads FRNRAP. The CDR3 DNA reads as TGTGCTAGTGGTTTGCCGTGTGGAACGCCACACGGACAGCTGGATCAGCCCCAGCATTTT. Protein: CASGLPCGTPHGQLDQPQHF.

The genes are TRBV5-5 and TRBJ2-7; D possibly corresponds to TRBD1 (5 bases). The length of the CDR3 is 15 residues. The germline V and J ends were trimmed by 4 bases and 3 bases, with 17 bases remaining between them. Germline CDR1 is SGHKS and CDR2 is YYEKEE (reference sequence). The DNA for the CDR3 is TGTGCCAGCAGCCCCACGGGCAGGGCAGGCTACGAGCAGTACTTC. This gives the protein CASSPTGRAGYEQYF.

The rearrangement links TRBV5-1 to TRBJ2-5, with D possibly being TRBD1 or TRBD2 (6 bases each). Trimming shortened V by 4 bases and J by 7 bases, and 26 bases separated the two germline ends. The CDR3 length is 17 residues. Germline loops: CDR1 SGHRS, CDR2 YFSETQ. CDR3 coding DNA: TGCGCCAGCAGCATTTCTTCCGGGACACCGATGGGGGGGACCCAGTACTTC. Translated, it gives CASSISSGTPMGGTQYF.

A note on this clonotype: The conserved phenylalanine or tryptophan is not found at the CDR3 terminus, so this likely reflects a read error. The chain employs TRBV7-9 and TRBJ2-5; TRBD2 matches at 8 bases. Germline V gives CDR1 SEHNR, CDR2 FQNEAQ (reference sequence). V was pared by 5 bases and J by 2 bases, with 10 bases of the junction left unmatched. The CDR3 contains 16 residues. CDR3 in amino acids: CASSGTRGGDQETQYL. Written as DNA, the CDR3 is TGTGCCAGCAGCGGAACTCGGGGGGGCGATCAAGAGACCCAGTACCTC.

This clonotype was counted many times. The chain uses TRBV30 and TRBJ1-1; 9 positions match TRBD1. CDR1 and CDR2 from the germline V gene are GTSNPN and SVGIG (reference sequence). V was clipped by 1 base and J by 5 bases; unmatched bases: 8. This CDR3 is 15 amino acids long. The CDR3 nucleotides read TGTGCCTGGAGTGAATACAGGGGGCGAAAAACTGAAGCTTTCTTT. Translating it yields CAWSEYRGRKTEAFF.

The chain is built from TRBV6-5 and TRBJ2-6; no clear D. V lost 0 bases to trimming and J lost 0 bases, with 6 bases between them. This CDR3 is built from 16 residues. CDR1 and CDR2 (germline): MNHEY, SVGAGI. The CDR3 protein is CASSYSIISGANVLTF. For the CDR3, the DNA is TGTGCCAGCAGTTACTCCATTATCTCTGGGGCCAACGTCCTGACTTTC.

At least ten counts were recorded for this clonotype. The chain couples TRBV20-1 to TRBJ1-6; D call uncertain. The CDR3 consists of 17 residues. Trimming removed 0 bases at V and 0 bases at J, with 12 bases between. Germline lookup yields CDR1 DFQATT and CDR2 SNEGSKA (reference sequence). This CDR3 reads CSARDGRSSSYNSPLHF. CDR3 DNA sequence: TGCAGTGCTAGAGATGGGAGGTCGAGCTCCTATAATTCACCCCTCCACTTT.

CDR3 nucleotide sequence: TGTGCCAGCAGTTACAAGATGAGGCAGCCTAACACCGGGGAGCTGTTTTTT. As protein: CASSYKMRQPNTGELFF. V gene TRBV6-5 combines with J gene TRBJ2-2; D ambiguous. CDR1 and CDR2 (germline): MNHEY, SVGAGI. CDR3 length equals 17 residues. The V end lost 2 bases, the J end lost 2 bases, and 15 bases lay between the germline ends.

CDR3 sequence: CSARGRGTNEKLFF. CDR3 in DNA: TGCAGTGCTAGAGGGCGGGGAACTAATGAAAAACTGTTTTTT. The V and J genes are TRBV20-1 and TRBJ1-4; D is ambiguous. The CDR3 consists of 14 residues. The V gene's germline CDR1 is DFQATT and CDR2 SNEGSKA (reference sequence). V was trimmed by 1 base and J by 1 base, leaving 7 bases between them.

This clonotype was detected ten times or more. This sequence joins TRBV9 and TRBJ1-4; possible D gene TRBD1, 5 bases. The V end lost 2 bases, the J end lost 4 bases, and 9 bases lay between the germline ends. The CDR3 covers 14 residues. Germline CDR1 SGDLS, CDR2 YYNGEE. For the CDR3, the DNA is TGTGCCAGCAGCGTGGGGGTCGTTAATGAAAAACTGTTTTTT. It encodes CASSVGVVNEKLFF.

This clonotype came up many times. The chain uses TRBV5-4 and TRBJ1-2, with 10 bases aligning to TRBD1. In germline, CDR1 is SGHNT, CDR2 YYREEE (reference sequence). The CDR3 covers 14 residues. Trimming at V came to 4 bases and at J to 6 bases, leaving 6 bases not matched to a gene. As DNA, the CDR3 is TGTGCCAGCAGCGGCGACAGGGGGCTGAATGGCTACACCTTC. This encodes CASSGDRGLNGYTF.

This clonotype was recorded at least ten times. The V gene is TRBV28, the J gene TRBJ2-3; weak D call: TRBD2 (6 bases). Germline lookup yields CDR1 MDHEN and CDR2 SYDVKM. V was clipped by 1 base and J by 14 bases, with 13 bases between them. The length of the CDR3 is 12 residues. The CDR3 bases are TGTGCCAGCAGTTTATTGGGTGCGGAGGGGTATTTT. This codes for CASSLLGAEGYF.

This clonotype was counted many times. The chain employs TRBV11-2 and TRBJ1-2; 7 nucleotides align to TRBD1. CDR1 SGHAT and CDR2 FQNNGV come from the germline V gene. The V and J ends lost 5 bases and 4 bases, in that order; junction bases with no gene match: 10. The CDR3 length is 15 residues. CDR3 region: CASSISRDSSYGYTF. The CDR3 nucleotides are TGTGCCAGCAGCATATCCCGGGACAGTTCCTATGGCTACACCTTC.

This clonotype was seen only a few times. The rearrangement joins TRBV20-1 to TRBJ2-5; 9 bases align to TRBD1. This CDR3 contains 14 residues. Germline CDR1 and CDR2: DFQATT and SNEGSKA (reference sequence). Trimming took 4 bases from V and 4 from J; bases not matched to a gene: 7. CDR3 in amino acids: CSANRQGGGETQYF. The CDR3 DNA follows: TGCAGTGCTAACAGACAGGGGGGGGGAGAGACCCAGTACTTC.

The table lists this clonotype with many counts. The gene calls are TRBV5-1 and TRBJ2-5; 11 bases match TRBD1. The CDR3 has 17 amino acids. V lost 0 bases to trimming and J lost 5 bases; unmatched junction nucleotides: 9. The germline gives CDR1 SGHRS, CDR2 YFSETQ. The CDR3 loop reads CASSLGRTGGARETQYF. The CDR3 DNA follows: TGCGCCAGCAGCTTGGGCCGGACAGGGGGCGCGAGGGAGACCCAGTACTTC.

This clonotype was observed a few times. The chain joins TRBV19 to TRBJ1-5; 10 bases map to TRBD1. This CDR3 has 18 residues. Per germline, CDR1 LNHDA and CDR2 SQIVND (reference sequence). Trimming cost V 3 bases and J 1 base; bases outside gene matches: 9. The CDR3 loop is CASSIGQGVFGSNQPQHF. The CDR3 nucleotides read TGTGCCAGTAGTATCGGACAGGGGGTGTTTGGGAGCAATCAGCCCCAGCATTTT.

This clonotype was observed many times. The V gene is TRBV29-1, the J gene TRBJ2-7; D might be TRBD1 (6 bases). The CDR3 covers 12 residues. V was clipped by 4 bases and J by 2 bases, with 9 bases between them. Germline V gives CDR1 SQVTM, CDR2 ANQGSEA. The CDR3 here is CSVVRGTYEQYF. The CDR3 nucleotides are TGCAGCGTTGTAAGGGGGACCTACGAGCAGTACTTC.

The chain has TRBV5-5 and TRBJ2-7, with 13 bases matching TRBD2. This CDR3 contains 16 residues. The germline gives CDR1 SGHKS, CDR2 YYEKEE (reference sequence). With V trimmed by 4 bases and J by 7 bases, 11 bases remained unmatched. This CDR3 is CASSLELAGGLVEQYF. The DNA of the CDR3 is TGTGCCAGCAGCCTGGAACTAGCGGGAGGGCTAGTTGAGCAGTACTTC.

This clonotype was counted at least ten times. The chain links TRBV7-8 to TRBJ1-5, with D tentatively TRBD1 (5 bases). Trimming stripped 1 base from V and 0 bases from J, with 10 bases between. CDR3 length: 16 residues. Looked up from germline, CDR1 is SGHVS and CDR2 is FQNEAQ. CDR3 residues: CASSLVRTLSNQPQHF. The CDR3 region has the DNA TGTGCCAGCAGCTTAGTCAGGACACTTAGCAATCAGCCCCAGCATTTT.